Below, 28 T cell receptor beta chains from the same sample are listed, as sequenced in a study of shared clonotypes between healthy human individuals. CD8 cells classed as naive were CD45RO-negative and positively selected for CCR7, excluding terminally differentiated effector memory CD45RA+ cells. This table comes from immunoSEQ multiplex PCR, and its TCRdb copy is limited to in-frame clones, with some not included. The table lists 1.5 million to 2.5 million clones, over 85% of them singletons. The sample consisted of naive CD8+ T cells sorted from blood. These receptors all come from a man between 18 and 29 years old in good health.

The rearrangement uses TRBV7-9 and TRBJ2-1; D is unclear. The germline V gene encodes CDR1 SEHNR and CDR2 FQNEAQ (reference sequence). The CDR3 length is 11 residues. The V end lost 7 bases, the J end lost 8 bases, and 9 bases lay between the germline ends. This chain's CDR3 is CASTPSHEQFF. The CDR3 region has the DNA TGTGCCAGCACCCCCTCCCATGAGCAGTTCTTC.

The V call is TRBV11-2, the J call TRBJ1-1; the D is unclear. Germline V gene data show CDR1 as SGHAT and CDR2 as FQNNGV. With 5 bases removed from V and 0 bases from J, the gap between germline ends came to 7 bases. The CDR3 is 13 residues long. CDR3 DNA sequence: TGTGCCAGCAGCCCGTCTATGAACACTGAAGCTTTCTTT. Translating gives CASSPSMNTEAFF.

As regards this clone: Additional DNA sequences in this sample encode the identical CDR3. This chain connects TRBV10-1 to TRBJ2-7, with D hard to call. V lost 0 bases, J lost 1 base, and 1 base lay in between. CDR3 length: 12 amino acids. CDR1 WNHNN and CDR2 SYGVQD come from the germline V gene (reference sequence). CDR3 in DNA: TGCGCCAGCAGTGAGTCGTCCTACGAGCAGTACTTC. This gives the protein CASSESSYEQYF.

The rearrangement links TRBV27 to TRBJ1-1; possibly TRBD1 for D (5 bases). Per the germline V gene, CDR1 is MNHEY and CDR2 is SMNVEV (reference sequence). The V end lost 5 bases, the J end lost 0 bases, and 16 bases lay between the germline ends. This CDR3 is 16 amino acids long. CDR3 in DNA: TGTGCCAGCAGTATCTCGAGTCTAGGGGTGAACACTGAAGCTTTCTTT. Translation: CASSISSLGVNTEAFF.

This chain connects TRBV5-5 to TRBJ1-2; D is undetermined. The germline V gene encodes CDR1 SGHKS and CDR2 YYEKEE (reference sequence). Trimming removed 0 bases at V and 0 bases at J, with 9 bases between. The CDR3 extends over 15 amino acids. DNA of the CDR3: TGTGCCAGCAGCTTGGTCGAATCGGCTAACTATGGCTACACCTTC. Protein product: CASSLVESANYGYTF.

This rearrangement joins TRBV2 to TRBJ2-4; no clear D gene. The CDR3 has 12 residues. Between the trimmed V and J ends, which lost 3 bases and 6 bases, there was a span of 6 bases. The germline V gene has CDR1 SNHLY and CDR2 FYNNEI. The CDR3, as DNA: TGTGCCAGCAGTGACCGTCTAAACATTCAGTACTTC. Its protein is CASSDRLNIQYF.

The chain recombines TRBV25-1 with TRBJ2-3, with D unclear. Per the germline V gene, CDR1 is MGHDK and CDR2 is SYGVNS. V dropped 6 bases and J dropped 2 bases, with 9 bases sitting between them. The CDR3 loop spans 13 amino acids. The DNA for the CDR3 is TGTGCCAGCAGGGGCGCAATCACAGATACGCAGTATTTT. Encoded protein: CASRGAITDTQYF.

The chain couples TRBV5-1 to TRBJ2-7; 7 positions agree with TRBD1. The CDR3 spans 16 residues. V lost 3 bases and J lost 2; bases outside the gene matches: 11. Per germline, CDR1 SGHRS and CDR2 YFSETQ. The CDR3 protein is CASSSPTGTATYEQYF. CDR3 DNA: TGCGCCAGCAGCTCCCCGACAGGGACGGCAACCTACGAGCAGTACTTC.

The chain combines TRBV7-9 with TRBJ2-3, with 9 bases matching TRBD1. The CDR3 has 17 amino acids. V was clipped by 3 bases and J by 2 bases; unmatched bases: 9. The germline CDR1 and CDR2 sequences are SEHNR and FQNEAQ (reference sequence). In nucleotides, the CDR3 is TGTGCCAGCAGCTTCATAGGGACAGGGCACGACACAGATACGCAGTATTTT. This codes for CASSFIGTGHDTDTQYF.

The gene calls are TRBV28 and TRBJ1-5; D possibly corresponds to TRBD1 (6 bases). In germline, CDR1 is MDHEN, CDR2 SYDVKM. Trimming took off 5 bases at V and 6 bases at J, with 17 bases between the two ends. This CDR3 has 15 amino acids. This chain's CDR3 is CASSPPGEIGQPQHF. As DNA, the CDR3 is TGTGCCAGCAGTCCTCCAGGGGAGATAGGTCAGCCCCAGCATTTT.

The chain carries TRBV27 and TRBJ2-4; TRBD1 matches 8 bases. From germline, CDR1 is MNHEY and CDR2 SMNVEV (reference sequence). CDR3 length equals 12 residues. Trimming at V came to 9 bases and at J to 5 bases, leaving 3 bases not matched to a gene. The CDR3, as DNA: TGTGCCAGGATGGGACAGGAAAACATTCAGTACTTC. It is translated as CARMGQENIQYF.

This clone was detected only once. The chain employs TRBV7-3 and TRBJ1-5, with 8 bases matching TRBD1. V dropped 2 bases and J dropped 7; count of bases not matched to a gene: 10. Germline V gives CDR1 SGHTA, CDR2 FQGTGA. CDR3 length: 16 amino acids. CDR3 amino acids: CASSLAGQVGRQPQHF. The CDR3 DNA sequence: TGTGCCAGCAGCTTAGCGGGACAGGTAGGTAGGCAGCCCCAGCATTTT.

This sequence joins TRBV6-1 and TRBJ1-1; D not certain. The germline V gene encodes CDR1 MNHNS and CDR2 SASEGT. Trimming removed 3 bases at V and 0 bases at J, with 8 bases between. This CDR3 has 14 amino acids. CDR3 amino acids: CASSDLTMNTEAFF. DNA for the CDR3: TGTGCCAGCAGTGACTTAACCATGAACACTGAAGCTTTCTTT.

The V call is TRBV6-4, the J call TRBJ2-2; no firm D call. The V gene's germline CDR1 is MRHNA and CDR2 SNTAGT. The CDR3 is made up of 13 amino acids. V lost 3 bases and J 2 bases, leaving 4 bases between the germline ends. The CDR3 bases are TGTGCCAGCAGTGATTTAAACACCGGGGAGCTGTTTTTT. Translation gives CASSDLNTGELFF.

The chain is built from TRBV5-1 and TRBJ2-7; D uncertain. Looked up from germline, CDR1 is SGHRS and CDR2 is YFSETQ. V shed 5 bases and J shed 0 bases, with 15 bases lying between them. This CDR3 is built from 15 residues. The CDR3 reads CASSRVPEISYEQYF. Here the CDR3 DNA reads TGCGCCAGCAGTCGGGTCCCCGAAATCTCCTACGAGCAGTACTTC.

The rearrangement joins TRBV15 to TRBJ1-2, with TRBD1 as a possible D gene (5 bases). The CDR3 sequence is 14 residues long. Looked up from germline, CDR1 is LNHNV and CDR2 is YYDKDF (reference sequence). V lost 0 bases and J 8 bases, leaving 13 bases between the germline ends. In nucleotides, the CDR3 is TGTGCCACCAGCAGAGATCGAGGGGCGAGGGGCTACACCTTC. This translates into CATSRDRGARGYTF.

The CDR3 DNA reads as TGTGCCAGCGGAGAGGGACCAAAAAACCGCGTCTATAATTCACCCCTCCACTTT. It translates to CASGEGPKNRVYNSPLHF. The rearrangement joins TRBV28 to TRBJ1-6, with D perhaps matching TRBD1 (5 bases). CDR3 length equals 18 residues. V was pared by 8 bases and J by 3 bases, with 23 bases between. Germline assignment: CDR1 MDHEN and CDR2 SYDVKM.

This rearrangement joins TRBV10-3 to TRBJ2-7; D call uncertain. The CDR3 covers 15 residues. The germline V and J ends were trimmed by 0 bases and 0 bases, with 9 bases remaining between them. CDR1 and CDR2 from the germline V gene are ENHRY and SYGVKD. The CDR3 bases are TGTGCCATCAGTGAGTCGACGGAAAGCTCCTACGAGCAGTACTTC. Protein sequence: CAISESTESSYEQYF.

CDR3 nucleotide sequence: TGTGCCATCAGTGATAATCTTTCGGGGTTGAACACTGAAGCTTTCTTT. It is translated as CAISDNLSGLNTEAFF. The rearrangement joins TRBV10-3 to TRBJ1-1; D remains ambiguous. The CDR3 is 16 amino acids. Germline CDR1 and CDR2: ENHRY and SYGVKD. Trimming pared 3 bases from V and 0 bases from J, leaving 14 bases between.

This clone turned up a few times. CDR3 bases: TGTGCCAGTAGTCATGGGACGGCCAGACCCTATGATGGCTACACCTTC. It translates to CASSHGTARPYDGYTF. V is TRBV19 and J is TRBJ1-2; D is possibly TRBD1 (5 bases). The germline V gene encodes CDR1 LNHDA and CDR2 SQIVND (reference sequence). The V end lost 5 bases, the J end lost 6 bases, and 22 bases lay between the germline ends. The CDR3 has 16 residues. Using reference TRBV19 and TRBJ1-2 for the parts outside the CDR3, the full variable domain is DGGITQSPKYLFRKEGQNVTLSCEQNLNHDAMYWYRQDPGQGLRLIYYSQIVNDFQKGDIAEGYSVSREKKESFPLTVTSAQKNPTAFYLCASSHGTARPYDGYTFGSGTRLTVV.

CDR3 nucleotides: TGCAGCGCTGGGACAGGTGATGAAGCTTTCTTT. Its translation is CSAGTGDEAFF. V is TRBV29-1 and J is TRBJ1-1; the match to TRBD1 covers 8 bases. CDR1 and CDR2 (germline): SQVTM, ANQGSEA. CDR3 length: 11 residues. Losses at the gene ends were 7 bases for V and 7 bases for J; bases not matched to a gene: 5.

The chain uses TRBV7-2 and TRBJ2-7; D possibly matches TRBD1 or TRBD2 (6 bases each). CDR1 and CDR2 (germline): SGHTA, FQGNSA. Trimming removed 4 bases at V and 3 bases at J, with 10 bases between. This CDR3 region has 13 residues. CDR3 nucleotides: TGTGCCAGCAGCTATGGGGGGCTCTACGAGCAGTACTTC. Its translation: CASSYGGLYEQYF.

This chain uses TRBV27 with TRBJ2-1; 12 bases agree with TRBD2. V was clipped by 6 bases and J by 5 bases; unmatched bases: 8. Germline loops: CDR1 MNHEY, CDR2 SMNVEV (reference sequence). CDR3 length equals 16 residues. This chain's CDR3 is CASSSPTSGRDNEQFF. The CDR3 DNA follows: TGTGCCAGCAGCTCACCGACTAGCGGGAGAGACAATGAGCAGTTCTTC.

The V call is TRBV4-1, the J call TRBJ2-7, with TRBD1 matching 11 bases. This CDR3 region has 15 residues. J was trimmed by 3 bases and V by 3 bases; bases with no gene match: 4. Germline V gives CDR1 MGHRA, CDR2 YSYEKL. CDR3 protein: CASSHGQGAVYEQYF. DNA for the CDR3: TGCGCCAGCAGCCACGGACAGGGGGCGGTCTACGAGCAGTACTTC.

V usage is TRBV6-5 and J usage is TRBJ2-7; perhaps TRBD2 as D (6 bases). Germline values: CDR1 MNHEY, CDR2 SVGAGI. The CDR3 has 14 residues. The V end was cut by 3 bases, the J end by 0 bases, with 9 bases between. CDR3 nucleotide sequence: TGTGCCAGCAGTTATGCGGACTACTCCTACGAGCAGTACTTC. Its protein product is CASSYADYSYEQYF.

The V gene is TRBV2, the J gene TRBJ2-7; a possible D gene is TRBD2 (5 bases). CDR3 length equals 13 residues. Looked up from germline, CDR1 is SNHLY and CDR2 is FYNNEI. The DNA for the CDR3 is TGTGCATCCCGTTCAGCGGTAACCTACGAGCAGTACTTC. Translating gives CASRSAVTYEQYF.

The chain is built from TRBV6-1 and TRBJ2-5; 10 positions match TRBD1. The CDR3 runs to 15 residues. The germline gives CDR1 MNHNS, CDR2 SASEGT. J was trimmed by 5 bases and V by 1 base; bases with no gene match: 4. CDR3 nucleotide sequence: TGTGCCAGCAGTGAAGGGACAGGGGGTACGGAGACCCAGTACTTC. This codes for CASSEGTGGTETQYF.

Worth noting for this clone: This sample also contains other DNA sequences that code for the same CDR3. This chain links TRBV5-4 with TRBJ2-2; 9 nucleotides agree with TRBD2. The length of the CDR3 is 17 residues. V lost 2 bases and J lost 1; bases outside the gene matches: 6. CDR1 and CDR2 (germline): SGHNT, YYREEE (reference sequence). CDR3 protein: CASSFRLAVMNTGELFF. CDR3 nucleotides: TGTGCCAGCAGCTTCAGACTAGCGGTGATGAACACCGGGGAGCTGTTTTTT.